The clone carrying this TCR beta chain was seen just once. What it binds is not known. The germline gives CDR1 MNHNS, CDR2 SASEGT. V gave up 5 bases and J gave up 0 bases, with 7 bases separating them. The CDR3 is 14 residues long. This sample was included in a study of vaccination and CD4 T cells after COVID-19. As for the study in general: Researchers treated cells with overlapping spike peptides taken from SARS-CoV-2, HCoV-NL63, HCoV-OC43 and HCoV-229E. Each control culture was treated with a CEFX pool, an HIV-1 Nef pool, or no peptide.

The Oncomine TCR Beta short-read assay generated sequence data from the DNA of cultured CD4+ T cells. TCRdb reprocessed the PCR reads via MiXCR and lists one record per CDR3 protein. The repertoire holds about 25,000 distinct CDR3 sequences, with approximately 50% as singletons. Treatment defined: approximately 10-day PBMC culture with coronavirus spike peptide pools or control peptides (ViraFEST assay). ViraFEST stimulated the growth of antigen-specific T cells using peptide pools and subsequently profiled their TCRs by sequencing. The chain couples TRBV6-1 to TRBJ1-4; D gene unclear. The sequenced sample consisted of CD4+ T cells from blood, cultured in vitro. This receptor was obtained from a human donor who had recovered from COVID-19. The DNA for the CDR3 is TGTGCCAGCAGTCACGGGACAACTAATGAAAAACTGTTTTTT. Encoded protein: CASSHGTTNEKLFF.